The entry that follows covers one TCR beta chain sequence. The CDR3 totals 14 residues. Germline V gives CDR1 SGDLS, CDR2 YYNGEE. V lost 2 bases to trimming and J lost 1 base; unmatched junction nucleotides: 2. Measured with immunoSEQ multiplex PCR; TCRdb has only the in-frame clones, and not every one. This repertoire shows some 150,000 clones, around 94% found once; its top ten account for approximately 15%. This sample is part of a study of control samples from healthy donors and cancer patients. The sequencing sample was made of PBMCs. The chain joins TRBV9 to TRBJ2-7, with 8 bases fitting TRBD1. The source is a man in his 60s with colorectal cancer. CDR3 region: CASSVGQASYEQYF. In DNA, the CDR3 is TGTGCCAGCAGCGTGGGACAGGCTTCCTACGAGCAGTACTTC. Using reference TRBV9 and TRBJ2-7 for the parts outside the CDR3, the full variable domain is DSGVTQTPKHLITATGQRVTLRCSPRSGDLSVYWYQQSLDQGLQFLIQYYNGEERAKGNILERFSAQQFPDLHSELNLSSLELGDSALYFCASSVGQASYEQYFGPGTRLTVT.